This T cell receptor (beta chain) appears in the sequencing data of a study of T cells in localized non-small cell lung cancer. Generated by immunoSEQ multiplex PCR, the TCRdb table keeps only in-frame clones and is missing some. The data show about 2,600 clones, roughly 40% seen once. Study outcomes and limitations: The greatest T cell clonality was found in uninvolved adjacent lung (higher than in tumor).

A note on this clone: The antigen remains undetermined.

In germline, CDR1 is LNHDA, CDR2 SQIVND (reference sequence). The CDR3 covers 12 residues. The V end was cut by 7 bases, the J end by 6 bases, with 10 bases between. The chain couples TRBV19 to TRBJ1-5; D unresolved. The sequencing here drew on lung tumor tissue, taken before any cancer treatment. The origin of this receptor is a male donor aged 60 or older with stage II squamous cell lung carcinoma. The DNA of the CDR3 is TGTGCCAGTACTACGCCTGCTCAGCCCCAGCATTTT. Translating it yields CASTTPAQPQHF.